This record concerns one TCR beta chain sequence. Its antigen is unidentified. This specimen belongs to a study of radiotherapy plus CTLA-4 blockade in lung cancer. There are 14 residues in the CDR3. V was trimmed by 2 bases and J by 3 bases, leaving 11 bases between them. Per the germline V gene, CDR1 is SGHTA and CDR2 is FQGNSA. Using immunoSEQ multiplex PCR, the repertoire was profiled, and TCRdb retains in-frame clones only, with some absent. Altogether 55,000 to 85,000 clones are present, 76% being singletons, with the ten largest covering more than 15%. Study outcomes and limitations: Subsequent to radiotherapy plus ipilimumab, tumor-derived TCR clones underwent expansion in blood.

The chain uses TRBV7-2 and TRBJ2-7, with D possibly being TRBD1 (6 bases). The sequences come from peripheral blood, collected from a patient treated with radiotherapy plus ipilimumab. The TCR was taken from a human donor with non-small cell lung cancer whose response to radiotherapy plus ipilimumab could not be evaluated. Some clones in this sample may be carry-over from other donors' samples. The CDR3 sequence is CASSLLDSLYEQYF. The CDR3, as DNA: TGTGCCAGCAGCTTATTGGACAGCCTCTACGAGCAGTACTTC.